This T cell receptor beta chain was found in a study of blood T cells in healthy people across ages. Together with a sample-barcoded 5' primer, a J-beta primer mix was included in a second PCR lasting roughly 6 to 12 cycles. TCRdb re-analysed the 5' RACE reads in MiXCR, keeping a single row per CDR3 protein. Of more than 650,000 distinct CDR3 sequences listed, 22% are singletons. The CDR3 loop spans 15 amino acids. Trimming removed 1 base from V and 3 bases from J, with 13 bases in between. The germline gives CDR1 SGHTA, CDR2 FQGNSA. The chain combines TRBV7-2 with TRBJ2-7, with TRBD1 as a possible D gene (5 bases). This clonotype was obtained from a man in his 70s in good health. The sequenced sample was blood. The chain's CDR3 is CASSLGAGWVYEQYF. In nucleotides, the CDR3 is TGTGCCAGCAGCTTAGGGGCAGGGTGGGTCTACGAGCAGTACTTC.